These 28 T cell receptor beta chains were sequenced from one sample in a study of post-analysis software for immune sequencing data. Study outcomes and limitations: With TRBV5-6, TRBV5-1 and TRBV20-1 included, 4 or 5 TRBV segments were more frequent in patients than in controls.

Their target antigens are unknown. Every TCR beta cDNA library bore unique molecular identifiers. TCRdb itself ran the PCR reads through MiXCR, one entry per CDR3 protein. Here the sample spans 500,000 to 600,000 distinct CDR3 sequences, roughly two fifths being singletons. Sequencing was carried out using blood. The receptors shown here come from a girl aged 5-17 years with multiple sclerosis.

This clonotype showed up many times. The chain links TRBV12-3 or TRBV12-4 to TRBJ2-7; D is unclear. V lost 8 bases to trimming and J lost 3 bases, with 23 bases between them. The CDR3 sequence is 16 residues long. CDR3 DNA: TGTGCCAGCTCTTTACGCGCGAAACGGTGGTACTACGAGCAGTACTTC. This encodes CASSLRAKRWYYEQYF.

Worth noting for this clonotype: The junction departs from germline at one end; a sequencing error may be responsible. The V and J genes are TRBV7-8 and TRBJ2-1; TRBD2 is a possible D gene (6 bases). The CDR3 consists of 16 residues. Germline-derived CDR1 and CDR2 are SGHVS and FQNEAQ. This chain's CDR3 is CTSSLRVGQDYNKQFF. The DNA of the CDR3 is TGTACCAGCAGCTTAAGGGTCGGGCAGGACTACAATAAGCAGTTCTTC.

The genes are TRBV5-1 and TRBJ2-3, with 11 bases identical to TRBD2. J was trimmed by 2 bases and V by 0 bases; bases with no gene match: 5. Per the germline V gene, CDR1 is SGHRS and CDR2 is YFSETQ. The CDR3 covers 17 residues. The CDR3 DNA reads as TGCGCCAGCAGCTTGGTATCTAGCGGGGGGATCACAGATACGCAGTATTTT. It translates to CASSLVSSGGITDTQYF.

Judged by abundance, this clonotype is medium-sized. The chain links TRBV3-1 to TRBJ2-7; 7 nucleotides match TRBD2. Trimming took 1 base from V and 0 from J; bases not matched to a gene: 6. CDR3 length: 16 residues. Germline V gene data show CDR1 as LGHDT and CDR2 as YNNKEL (reference sequence). The CDR3 coding sequence is TGTGCCAGCAGCCAAGGATCAGCGGGAAGCTCCTACGAGCAGTACTTC. Its translation: CASSQGSAGSSYEQYF.

The chain links TRBV9 to TRBJ2-5, with D perhaps TRBD1 (6 bases). The better agreement between TRBJ2-7 and the DNA end casts doubt on the J call. CDR1 and CDR2 from the germline V gene are SGDLS and YYNGEE. The CDR3 sequence is 15 residues long. CDR3 amino acids: CASSAHSTGLYEQYF. The DNA of the CDR3 is TGTGCCAGCAGCGCACATTCGACAGGACTCTACGAGCAGTACTTC.

This chain links TRBV4-1 with TRBJ2-1, with D maybe TRBD2 (6 bases). CDR1 MGHRA and CDR2 YSYEKL come from the germline V gene. The CDR3 extends over 17 amino acids. V dropped 2 bases and J dropped 0 bases, with 14 bases sitting between them. The CDR3 bases are TGCGCCAGCAGCCAAACCCGACTAGTGAGCTCCTACAATGAGCAGTTCTTC. Translating gives CASSQTRLVSSYNEQFF.

In this sample, this clonotype turned up a few times. This chain links TRBV29-1 with TRBJ1-2, with 8 bases lining up with TRBD1. The junction had 3 bases not matched to a gene; V was cut back by 2 bases and J by 7 bases. The CDR3 spans 12 residues. The germline CDR1 and CDR2 sequences are SQVTM and ANQGSEA. This CDR3 is CSVEIQGGGYTF. DNA for the CDR3: TGCAGCGTTGAAATACAGGGGGGTGGCTACACCTTC.

Remarks on this clonotype: A read error may produce the germline difference seen at one junction end. The genes are TRBV5-1 and TRBJ1-6; 9 bases align to TRBD1. The CDR3 sequence is 15 residues long. Per germline, CDR1 SGHRS and CDR2 YFSETQ. The CDR3 here is CASSLGTGAPSPPHF. The CDR3 bases are TGCGCCAGCAGCTTGGGGACAGGGGCCCCTTCACCCCCCCACTTT.

This clonotype was found a few times. This sequence joins TRBV29-1 and TRBJ2-3; TRBD1 matches 12 bases. CDR1 and CDR2 (germline): SQVTM, ANQGSEA. The length of the CDR3 is 14 residues. J gave up 4 bases and V 5 bases, and 4 bases lay outside the gene matches. The CDR3 DNA reads as TGCAGCGTTCTGGGACAGGGGGCCTCAGATACGCAGTATTTT. Its translation is CSVLGQGASDTQYF.

The chain uses TRBV12-3 or TRBV12-4 and TRBJ2-4; TRBD2 is a possible D gene (5 bases). V dropped 1 base and J dropped 6 bases, with 10 bases sitting between them. CDR3 size: 14 residues. Here the CDR3 DNA reads TGTGCCAGCAGTTTAGGGTCTAGCAGAAACATTCAGTACTTC. Translating gives CASSLGSSRNIQYF.

This clonotype was seen a single time. In nucleotides, the CDR3 is TGCAGCCCAGGTGGAGGGGCCCAGTACTTC. Amino acid sequence: CSPGGGAQYF. This chain connects TRBV29-1 to TRBJ2-5; tentatively, D is TRBD2 (6 bases). The CDR3 totals 10 residues. Trimming took off 8 bases at V and 9 bases at J, with 13 bases between the two ends. Germline V lookup: CDR1 SQVTM, CDR2 ANQGSEA. The full variable domain, its missing parts supplied by reference TRBV29-1 and TRBJ2-5, is SAVISQKPSRDICQRGTSLTIQCQVDSQVTMMFWYRQQPGQSLTLIATANQGSEATYESGFVIDKFPISRPNLTFSTLTVSNMSPEDSSIYLCSPGGGAQYFGPGTRLLVL.

The V and J genes are TRBV29-1 and TRBJ1-2; 7 bases map to TRBD1. The length of the CDR3 is 11 residues. Germline V lookup: CDR1 SQVTM, CDR2 ANQGSEA. Trimming took 2 bases from V and 6 from J; bases not matched to a gene: 0. CDR3 region: CSVERGHGYTF. DNA of the CDR3: TGCAGCGTTGAAAGGGGGCATGGCTACACCTTC. The full variable domain, completed using reference TRBV29-1 and TRBJ1-2, is SAVISQKPSRDICQRGTSLTIQCQVDSQVTMMFWYRQQPGQSLTLIATANQGSEATYESGFVIDKFPISRPNLTFSTLTVSNMSPEDSSIYLCSVERGHGYTFGSGTRLTVV.

This chain links TRBV6-1 with TRBJ2-5, with TRBD1 matching 7 bases. This CDR3 comprises 13 residues. CDR1 is MNHNS, CDR2 SASEGT, per germline. V dropped 6 bases and J dropped 2; count of bases not matched to a gene: 3. This CDR3 reads CASRGQSQETQYF. CDR3 nucleotide sequence: TGTGCCAGCAGGGGACAGTCTCAAGAGACCCAGTACTTC.

For this clonotype: One junction end disagrees with the germline gene, perhaps due to a read error. The chain employs TRBV6-5 and TRBJ2-4; 7 bases are a match to TRBD1. Germline V gene data show CDR1 as MNHEY and CDR2 as SVGAGI. This CDR3 is 13 amino acids long. The CDR3 protein is CAGRDRVENIQYF. The CDR3 nucleotides read TGTGCCGGCAGAGACAGGGTTGAAAACATTCAGTACTTC.

The sample holds a few counts of this clonotype. The V gene is TRBV20-1, the J gene TRBJ1-4; 7 positions match TRBD1. Trimming took 6 bases from V and 2 from J; bases not matched to a gene: 9. The germline gives CDR1 DFQATT, CDR2 SNEGSKA (reference sequence). The CDR3 has 15 residues. This CDR3 is CSARRGSGTNEKLFF. CDR3 in DNA: TGCAGTGCCCGCAGGGGGAGTGGGACTAATGAAAAACTGTTTTTT.

This clonotype was seen only a few times. The chain joins TRBV5-1 to TRBJ2-7; TRBD2 matches at 7 bases. The CDR3 length is 14 residues. Germline V gives CDR1 SGHRS, CDR2 YFSETQ. The ends lost 3 bases at V and 7 bases at J; junction bases unmatched: 10. The CDR3: CASSWGASGGEQYF. The CDR3, as DNA: TGCGCCAGCAGCTGGGGCGCTAGCGGCGGGGAGCAGTACTTC.

The chain carries TRBV7-9 and TRBJ2-3, with a weak D call TRBD1 (6 bases). CDR3 length equals 14 residues. V was trimmed by 2 bases and J by 2 bases, leaving 8 bases between them. Germline lookup yields CDR1 SEHNR and CDR2 FQNEAQ (reference sequence). CDR3: CASSLQGNTDTQYF. The CDR3 coding sequence is TGTGCCAGCAGCTTACAGGGGAACACAGATACGCAGTATTTT.

This chain connects TRBV29-1 to TRBJ2-7, with 7 bases aligning to TRBD2. The germline CDR1 and CDR2 sequences are SQVTM and ANQGSEA. The CDR3 is 13 amino acids. Losses at the gene ends were 7 bases for V and 5 bases for J; bases not matched to a gene: 11. The CDR3 DNA follows: TGCAGCGCCGGCGGGGGTGATGAACACGAGCAGTACTTC. This encodes CSAGGGDEHEQYF.

The chain combines TRBV7-9 with TRBJ1-5; D is unclear. V lost 1 base to trimming and J lost 7 bases, with 11 bases between them. Germline V gene lookup returns CDR1 SEHNR and CDR2 FQNEAQ (reference sequence). CDR3 length: 14 residues. The chain's CDR3 is CASSLDNSRQPQHF. In DNA form, the CDR3 reads TGTGCCAGCAGCTTAGACAACAGCCGCCAGCCCCAGCATTTT.

This chain links TRBV30 with TRBJ2-4; no clear D gene. V gave up 4 bases and J gave up 0 bases, with 7 bases separating them. Per the germline V gene, CDR1 is GTSNPN and CDR2 is SVGIG (reference sequence). This CDR3 has 13 amino acids. For the CDR3, the DNA is TGTGCCTGGACGCCACAAGCCAAAAACATTCAGTACTTC. Translating gives CAWTPQAKNIQYF.

J is TRBJ2-5 and V is TRBV7-2, with TRBD1 as a possible D gene (6 bases). CDR3 length: 14 residues. V was cut by 3 bases and J by 5 bases, with 13 bases left in between. The germline V gene encodes CDR1 SGHTA and CDR2 FQGNSA. The CDR3 DNA follows: TGTGCCAGCAGCTTTCTGGGGGCATGGGAGACCCAGTACTTC. Its translation: CASSFLGAWETQYF.

In this sample, this clonotype turned up a few times. The chain recombines TRBV12-3 or TRBV12-4 with TRBJ1-4, with TRBD1 identical over 9 bases. CDR3 length: 15 residues. V lost 7 bases to trimming and J lost 6 bases; unmatched junction nucleotides: 9. CDR3 bases: TGTGCCAGCAAATTAAGGTGGGACAGGGATGAAAAACTGTTTTTT. Amino acids: CASKLRWDRDEKLFF.

This rearrangement joins TRBV20-1 to TRBJ2-7; 10 bases map to TRBD2. This CDR3 contains 15 residues. The trim removed 1 base at V and 2 bases at J, leaving 5 bases unmatched. Germline values: CDR1 DFQATT, CDR2 SNEGSKA (reference sequence). The CDR3 sequence is CSARVAGTSAYEQYF. The CDR3 coding sequence is TGCAGTGCTAGAGTGGCCGGGACTAGCGCCTACGAGCAGTACTTC.

This chain uses TRBV6-1 with TRBJ2-5; D unresolved. Germline CDR1 reads MNHNS; CDR2 reads SASEGT. The CDR3 extends over 12 amino acids. Deletions cut 6 bases from V and 5 bases from J, with 10 bases between. The CDR3 bases are TGTGCCAGCAGAGGTTTGGGGGAGACCCAGTACTTC. Its protein is CASRGLGETQYF.

The genes are TRBV2 and TRBJ1-6; TRBD1 might be the D (6 bases). CDR1 SNHLY and CDR2 FYNNEI come from the germline V gene. V lost 8 bases, J lost 9 bases, and 14 bases lay in between. CDR3 size: 13 residues. CDR3 sequence reads: CASQQGEGSPLHF. CDR3 in DNA: TGTGCCAGCCAACAGGGAGAAGGTTCACCCCTCCACTTT.

There are a few counts of this clonotype. The chain has TRBV5-6 and TRBJ1-2, with 7 bases fitting TRBD1. Per germline, CDR1 SGHDT and CDR2 YYEEEE. V lost 4 bases to trimming and J lost 2 bases; unmatched junction nucleotides: 11. The CDR3 contains 16 residues. The CDR3 nucleotides are TGTGCCAGCAGCCTGACCCGGGACAGATCCAACTATGGCTACACCTTC. It yields the protein CASSLTRDRSNYGYTF.

This clonotype showed up just a few times. The V call is TRBV20-1, the J call TRBJ2-7; D remains ambiguous. In germline, CDR1 is DFQATT, CDR2 SNEGSKA (reference sequence). The CDR3 totals 13 residues. V was cut by 4 bases and J by 0 bases, with 10 bases left in between. The CDR3 is CSATTYSSYEQYF. CDR3 coding DNA: TGCAGTGCTACGACTTACAGCTCCTACGAGCAGTACTTC.

The chain has TRBV6-5 and TRBJ1-2; D gene unclear. CDR1 and CDR2 from the germline V gene are MNHEY and SVGAGI. This CDR3 comprises 13 residues. Trimming pared 2 bases from V and 6 bases from J, leaving 10 bases between. The CDR3 spells CASSYAPGDGYTF. CDR3 coding DNA: TGTGCCAGCAGTTACGCACCCGGGGATGGCTACACCTTC.